This TCR beta chain was identified during a study of blood T cell repertoires in COVID-19. The wider study: Samples taken during acute and convalescent COVID-19 were collected in the United States, Italy and Spain. T cells, B-cell-depleted T cells, or PBMCs supplied cDNA or gDNA.

Trimming took off 5 bases at V and 7 bases at J, with 18 bases between the two ends. The CDR3 contains 15 residues. In germline, CDR1 is MNHEY, CDR2 SVGAGI. This clone was counted between two and nine times. Methods used by the authors: Amplification with reference gene primers provided the estimates of nucleated cell counts. Using immunoSEQ multiplex PCR, the repertoire was profiled, and TCRdb retains in-frame clones only, with some absent. The D gene and trimming were derived from the DNA, and the V and J assignments and clone size from that table. The repertoire includes 150,000 to 200,000 clones, roughly 84% of them detected once, and approximately 5.3% sits in the top ten.

The sample comprised PBMCs or T cells enriched from blood (not recorded which). This sequence joins TRBV6-5 and TRBJ1-5; no clear D gene. This clonotype was obtained from a man between 65 and 80 years old who had been exposed to COVID-19. The CDR3 here is CASSPGMGKKQPQHF. CDR3 DNA: TGTGCCAGCAGTCCCGGGATGGGCAAAAAACAGCCCCAGCATTTT.